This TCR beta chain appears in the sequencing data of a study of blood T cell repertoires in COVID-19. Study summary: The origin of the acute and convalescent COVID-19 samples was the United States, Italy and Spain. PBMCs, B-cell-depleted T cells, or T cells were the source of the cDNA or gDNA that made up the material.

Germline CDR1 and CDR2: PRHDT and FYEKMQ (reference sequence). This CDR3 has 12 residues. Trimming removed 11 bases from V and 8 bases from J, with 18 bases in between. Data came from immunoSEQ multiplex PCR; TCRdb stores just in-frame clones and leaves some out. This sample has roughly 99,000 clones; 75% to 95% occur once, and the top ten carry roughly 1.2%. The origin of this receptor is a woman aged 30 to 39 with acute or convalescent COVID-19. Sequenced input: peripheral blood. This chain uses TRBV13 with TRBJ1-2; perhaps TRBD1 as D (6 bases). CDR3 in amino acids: CAGIQGGGGYTF. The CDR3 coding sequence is TGTGCCGGGATACAAGGCGGGGGCGGCTACACCTTC. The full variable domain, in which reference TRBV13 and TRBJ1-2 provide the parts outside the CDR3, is AAGVIQSPRHLIKEKRETATLKCYPIPRHDTVYWYQQGPGQDPQFLISFYEKMQSDKGSIPDRFSAQQFSDYHSELNMSSLELGDSALYFCAGIQGGGGYTFGSGTRLTVV.